This T cell receptor (beta chain) was found in a study of siplizumab effects on memory and regulatory T cells. Study-wide results and caveats: Relative to controls at about 27%, mappable alloreactive CD4+ clones exhibited a mean Treg-derived proportion of approximately 62% with siplizumab. Of the alloreactive clones, only a minor fraction mapped to unstimulated subsets. Both greater diversity than memory cells and a major contribution to the alloresponse seemed to characterize naive T cells.

Points on this clone: What it binds is not known.

Some clones are missing from TCRdb's copy, which holds only in-frame ones; the method was immunoSEQ multiplex PCR. The sample gives about 120,000 clones, approximately 94% of which show up once; around 1.5% is in the top ten. The receptor was derived from a human donor in good health. Sequencing used non-Treg CD4+ T cells sorted from blood.

This chain's CDR3 is CASSGLAGEVQFF. The CDR3 nucleotides read TGTGCCAGCTCGGGACTAGCGGGAGAAGTGCAGTTCTTC. V and J are TRBV18 and TRBJ2-1, with TRBD2 identical over 14 bases. Trimming removed 6 bases from V and 12 bases from J; junction bases left unmatched: 4. The CDR3 has 13 amino acids. Germline-derived CDR1 and CDR2 are KGHSH and LQKENI.